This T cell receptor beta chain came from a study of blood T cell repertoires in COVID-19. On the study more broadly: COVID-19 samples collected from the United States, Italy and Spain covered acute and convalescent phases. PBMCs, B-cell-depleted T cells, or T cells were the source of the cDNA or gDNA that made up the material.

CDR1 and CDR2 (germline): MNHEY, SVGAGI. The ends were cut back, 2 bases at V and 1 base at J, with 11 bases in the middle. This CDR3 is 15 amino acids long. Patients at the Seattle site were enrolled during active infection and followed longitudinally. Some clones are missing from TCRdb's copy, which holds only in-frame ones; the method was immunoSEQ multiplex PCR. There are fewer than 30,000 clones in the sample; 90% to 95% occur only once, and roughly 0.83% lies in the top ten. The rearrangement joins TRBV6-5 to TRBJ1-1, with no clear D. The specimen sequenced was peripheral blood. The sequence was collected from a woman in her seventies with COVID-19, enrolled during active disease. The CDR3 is CASSYDRVANTEAFF. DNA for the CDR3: TGTGCCAGCAGTTACGACCGGGTTGCGAACACTGAAGCTTTCTTT.